The rows below give T cell receptor beta chains drawn from one sample of a study of CD8 T cells in ankylosing spondylitis. TCRdb itself ran the 5' RACE reads through MiXCR, one entry per CDR3 protein. The data contain under 200,000 distinct CDR3 sequences, approximately 9.9% of them seen just once; the ten biggest clones take up about 14%. The sample consisted of blood, either unsorted or a sorted T cell fraction (not recorded which). These receptors were taken from a female donor with ankylosing spondylitis or in good health (not recorded which). Each CDR3 is given with its conserved first and last residue. Each record gives: D gene, J gene, V gene, CDR3 protein. D genes are given only for firm matches.

D gene: TRBD2
J gene: TRBJ2-7
V gene: TRBV20-1
CDR3 protein: CSARVAGGPYEQYF

D gene: TRBD2
J gene: TRBJ2-5
V gene: TRBV12-3/TRBV12-4
CDR3 protein: CASLGGGSDQETQYF

D gene: TRBD1
J gene: TRBJ2-4
V gene: TRBV2
CDR3 protein: CASRHSQGRDIQYF

D gene: TRBD2
J gene: TRBJ2-3
V gene: TRBV7-2
CDR3 protein: CASSSTQERESTDTQYF

D gene: TRBD2
J gene: TRBJ2-5
V gene: TRBV7-9
CDR3 protein: CASSSTPGGETQYF

D gene: TRBD1
J gene: TRBJ1-6
V gene: TRBV12-3/TRBV12-4
CDR3 protein: CASRHDRAEYNSPLHF

D gene: TRBD2
J gene: TRBJ2-2
V gene: TRBV2
CDR3 protein: CAGEIAGANTGELFF

D gene: NA
J gene: TRBJ2-7
V gene: TRBV20-1
CDR3 protein: CSALEGSSYEQYF

D gene: NA
J gene: TRBJ2-3
V gene: TRBV7-6
CDR3 protein: CASSLESGTDTQYF

D gene: NA
J gene: TRBJ2-1
V gene: TRBV7-3
CDR3 protein: CASSLELYNEQFF

D gene: NA
J gene: TRBJ1-5
V gene: TRBV2
CDR3 protein: CASSVSSNQPQHF

D gene: TRBD2
J gene: TRBJ2-3
V gene: TRBV20-1
CDR3 protein: CSAEAGLAERTSTDTQYF

D gene: NA
J gene: TRBJ1-5
V gene: TRBV6-2/TRBV6-3
CDR3 protein: CASSYFTPDGYNQPQHF

D gene: TRBD1
J gene: TRBJ2-7
V gene: TRBV7-9
CDR3 protein: CASSYSQGAVYEQYF

D gene: NA
J gene: TRBJ2-5
V gene: TRBV9
CDR3 protein: CASSPLGPETQYF

D gene: NA
J gene: TRBJ2-1
V gene: TRBV9
CDR3 protein: CASSVGGVDEQFF

D gene: NA
J gene: TRBJ2-3
V gene: TRBV4-3
CDR3 protein: CASSQDKITDTQYF

D gene: TRBD2
J gene: TRBJ2-1
V gene: TRBV20-1
CDR3 protein: CSARGLGLAGLSYNEQFF

D gene: NA
J gene: TRBJ1-1
V gene: TRBV5-1
CDR3 protein: CASSLDPLGTEAFF

D gene: NA
J gene: TRBJ2-7
V gene: TRBV5-6
CDR3 protein: CASSLGNYEQYF

D gene: NA
J gene: TRBJ1-1
V gene: TRBV5-1
CDR3 protein: CASSREPNTEAFF

D gene: NA
J gene: TRBJ1-2
V gene: TRBV29-1
CDR3 protein: CSVEDPWLPGYSNNNYGYTF

D gene: TRBD1
J gene: TRBJ1-4
V gene: TRBV7-6
CDR3 protein: CASSHVGQGGKLFF

D gene: TRBD1
J gene: TRBJ2-3
V gene: TRBV10-3
CDR3 protein: CAISEPRTGVKDTQYF

D gene: NA
J gene: TRBJ2-5
V gene: TRBV25-1
CDR3 protein: CASSESAGVPQETQYF

D gene: NA
J gene: TRBJ2-2
V gene: TRBV7-3
CDR3 protein: CASSLPDIGELFF

D gene: NA
J gene: TRBJ1-5
V gene: TRBV20-1
CDR3 protein: CSAREGFSNQPQHF

D gene: NA
J gene: TRBJ2-1
V gene: TRBV29-1
CDR3 protein: CSVSVGRYNEQFF

D gene: NA
J gene: TRBJ2-2
V gene: TRBV9
CDR3 protein: CASSGGPPATGELFF

D gene: TRBD2
J gene: TRBJ2-1
V gene: TRBV6-2/TRBV6-3
CDR3 protein: CASSPEAPLKRGPNEQFF

D gene: TRBD1
J gene: TRBJ2-2
V gene: TRBV9
CDR3 protein: CASSAGQGTGELFF

D gene: TRBD1
J gene: TRBJ1-2
V gene: TRBV6-1
CDR3 protein: CASSPQTGAGNYGYTF

D gene: TRBD1
J gene: TRBJ1-6
V gene: TRBV19
CDR3 protein: CASSAGTAPNSPLHF

D gene: TRBD1
J gene: TRBJ1-5
V gene: TRBV6-2/TRBV6-3
CDR3 protein: CASSSQDRVRSNQPQHF

D gene: NA
J gene: TRBJ1-1
V gene: TRBV12-5
CDR3 protein: CASGFLLGQDTFYTEAFF